The rows below give T cell receptor beta chains drawn from one sample of a study of blood T cell repertoires in COVID-19. The table came from immunoSEQ multiplex PCR; TCRdb's copy has only in-frame clones and leaves some out. In the table there are under 50,000 clones, 85% to 95% of which are singletons. Sequencing input: peripheral blood. The receptor set was obtained from a man between 60 and 70 years old with COVID-19, enrolled during active disease. CDR3s include the opening cysteine and the closing phenylalanine or tryptophan. Each record gives: clone size, V gene, D gene, J gene, CDR3 protein, CDR3 DNA. The D gene is left open where the match is weak. The size field is filled for only some rows; it gives once, few, many or a size class.

NA	TRBV30	TRBD1	TRBJ1-4	CAWSPQDRGRSGNEKLFF	TGTGCCTGGAGTCCCCAGGACAGGGGGCGGTCCGGTAATGAAAAACTGTTTTTT
once	TRBV5-1	NA	TRBJ2-1	CASSLVLNEQFF	TGCGCCAGCAGCTTGGTACTGAATGAGCAGTTCTTC
NA	TRBV7-2	TRBD1	TRBJ1-2	CAKNAGGDYGYTF	TGTGCCAAGAACGCAGGGGGCGACTATGGCTACACCTTC
NA	TRBV19	TRBD1	TRBJ2-1	CASSRNPDRVGQFF	TGTGCCAGTAGTAGAAACCCGGACAGGGTTGGCCAGTTCTTC
NA	TRBV4-2	TRBD1	TRBJ1-2	CASSQDLQGSYGYTF	TGTGCCAGCAGCCAAGATCTACAGGGGAGCTATGGCTACACCTTC
once	TRBV30	NA	TRBJ1-1	CAWSLGVVRNTEAFF	TGTGCCTGGAGTCTAGGGGTCGTCAGAAACACTGAAGCTTTCTTT
few	TRBV4-1	TRBD2	TRBJ2-2	CASSRATSGRQTGELFF	TGCGCCAGCAGCCGGGCGACTAGCGGGAGACAAACCGGGGAGCTGTTTTTT
NA	TRBV19	TRBD2	TRBJ2-1	CASSIGGSGYNEQFF	TGTGCCAGTAGCATTGGCGGGAGTGGTTACAATGAGCAGTTCTTC
once	TRBV4-1	TRBD1	TRBJ1-2	CASSQGPRGTGGSNYGYTF	TGCGCCAGCAGCCAGGGGCCTCGGGGGACAGGGGGATCTAACTATGGCTACACCTTC
NA	TRBV7-2	NA	TRBJ2-2	CASTSGRNTGELFF	TGTGCCAGCACCTCAGGAAGGAACACCGGGGAGCTGTTTTTT
NA	TRBV7-2	TRBD2	TRBJ2-7	CASSHRTSGGGREQYF	TGTGCCAGCAGCCACAGGACTAGCGGGGGCGGCCGCGAGCAGTACTTC
NA	TRBV5-5	TRBD1	TRBJ1-2	CASRLQGVGAYGYTF	TGTGCCAGCAGGCTACAGGGGGTAGGGGCCTATGGCTACACCTTC
NA	TRBV10-3	TRBD1	TRBJ2-2	CAISGQTGVVTGELFF	TGTGCCATCAGTGGACAAACAGGGGTAGTCACCGGGGAGCTGTTTTTT
NA	TRBV4-2	NA	TRBJ1-2	CASSAGQRYDYGYTF	TGTGCCAGCAGCGCAGGACAGCGGTATGACTATGGCTACACCTTC
NA	TRBV29-1	TRBD2	TRBJ2-7	CSVATSGGIYEQYF	TGCAGCGTTGCGACTAGCGGGGGGATCTACGAGCAGTACTTC
NA	TRBV18	TRBD2	TRBJ2-7	CASSPLGRDEQYF	TGTGCCAGCTCACCTCTTGGGAGGGACGAGCAGTACTTC
NA	TRBV11-2	NA	TRBJ2-7	CASSLTPKLDRFDSYEQYF	TGTGCCAGCAGCCTGACCCCGAAACTAGACAGGTTTGACTCCTACGAGCAGTACTTC